This T cell receptor (beta chain) comes out of a study of blood T cell repertoires in COVID-19. The overall study: COVID-19 samples, acute and convalescent, were from the United States, Italy and Spain. PBMCs, B-cell-depleted T cells, or T cells were the source of the cDNA or gDNA that made up the material.

In the original analysis: The assay estimated nucleated cells by amplifying reference gene primers. Sequenced by immunoSEQ multiplex PCR; TCRdb stores in-frame clones only, minus some. V and J calls and clone size are as listed in that table; D and trimming were resolved from the DNA. The sample carries roughly 220,000 clones, approximately 84% recorded once. J lost 4 bases, V lost 6 bases, and 13 bases had no gene match. Germline V CDR1 and CDR2: SGHAT, FQDESV (reference sequence). The length of the CDR3 is 16 residues. The origin of this receptor is an older woman with acute or convalescent COVID-19. The source material was peripheral blood. The V gene is TRBV11-1, the J gene TRBJ1-1, with 8 bases aligning to TRBD1. The CDR3 sequence: CASRSGQGGSGTEAFF. Written as DNA, the CDR3 is TGTGCCAGCAGGTCCGGACAGGGCGGCTCGGGCACTGAAGCTTTCTTT.